This T cell receptor beta chain was obtained from a study of blood T cell repertoires in COVID-19. Study-level background: Both acute and convalescent COVID-19 samples were obtained from the United States, Italy and Spain. The cDNA or gDNA used as material had been derived from T cells, B-cell-depleted T cells, or PBMCs.

The CDR3 extends over 14 amino acids. Trimming pared 5 bases from V and 0 bases from J, leaving 10 bases between. Per germline, CDR1 MNHNY and CDR2 SVGAGI (reference sequence). As handled by the study authors: Amplification of reference gene primers was used by the study to estimate nucleated cell counts. This table comes from immunoSEQ multiplex PCR, and its TCRdb copy is limited to in-frame clones, with some not included. The DNA was the basis for D and trimming; V, J and clone size are from that table. Altogether about 300,000 clones are present, approximately 88% being singletons, with the ten largest covering 1.5% to 2%.

V usage is TRBV6-6 and J usage is TRBJ2-5; the D is unclear. The sample was peripheral blood. The sequence was collected from a woman aged 25 to 39 with COVID-19, enrolled during active disease. The CDR3 reads CASSPRANQETQYF. The CDR3 DNA follows: TGTGCCAGCAGTCCCCGAGCAAACCAAGAGACCCAGTACTTC.